What follows are 21 T cell receptor beta chains derived from one specimen sequenced in a study of response to subunit inactivated influenza vaccine. TCRdb re-called the RT-PCR reads with MiXCR, one entry per CDR3 protein. The repertoire includes about 780,000 distinct CDR3 sequences, approximately 17% of them detected once, and roughly a tenth sits in the top ten. The sample in question was PBMCs from blood, obtained more than 4 days after vaccination. All receptors come from a man between 45 and 60 years old who received an inactivated influenza vaccine.

This clonotype was recorded a few times. The chain joins TRBV20-1 to TRBJ2-7; maybe TRBD1 (5 bases). CDR3 size: 14 residues. The germline V and J ends were trimmed by 6 bases and 6 bases, with 21 bases remaining between them. Germline CDR1 is DFQATT and CDR2 is SNEGSKA (reference sequence). This CDR3 is CSAKKYNTGFEQYF. The CDR3, as DNA: TGCAGTGCCAAAAAATACAATACAGGTTTCGAGCAGTACTTC.

The rearrangement uses TRBV6-2 or TRBV6-3 and TRBJ2-5; 14 nucleotides line up with TRBD2. Germline lookup yields CDR1 MNHEY and CDR2 SVGEGT. V shed 6 bases and J 2 bases; nucleotides not matched to a gene: 5. The CDR3 sequence is 16 residues long. Written as DNA, the CDR3 is TGTGCCAGCAGAGGGGGACTAGCGGGGGCTCAAGAGACCCAGTACTTC. Translated, it gives CASRGGLAGAQETQYF.

This clonotype showed up just a few times. This chain links TRBV5-1 with TRBJ2-7; 7 nucleotides line up with TRBD1. Germline-derived CDR1 and CDR2 are SGHRS and YFSETQ. This CDR3 region has 14 residues. J lost 2 bases, V lost 4 bases, and 6 bases had no gene match. The CDR3 spells CASSPQGQTYEQYF. CDR3 DNA: TGCGCCAGCAGCCCACAGGGGCAAACCTACGAGCAGTACTTC. Looking up the rest from reference TRBV5-1 and TRBJ2-7 gives the full variable domain: KAGVTQTPRYLIKTRGQQVTLSCSPISGHRSVSWYQQTPGQGLQFLFEYFSETQRNKGNFPGRFSGRQFSNSRSEMNVSTLELGDSALYLCASSPQGQTYEQYFGPGTRLTVT.

This clonotype was picked up a small number of times. This rearrangement joins TRBV12-3 or TRBV12-4 to TRBJ1-4; D gene unclear. The CDR3 covers 13 residues. V lost 3 bases and J lost 5, with 7 bases in between. As DNA, the CDR3 is TGTGCCAGCAGTTTTCGGTTCAATGAAAAACTGTTTTTT. It specifies CASSFRFNEKLFF.

V usage is TRBV5-1 and J usage is TRBJ2-2, with a weak D call TRBD2 (7 bases). The germline gives CDR1 SGHRS, CDR2 YFSETQ. There are 16 residues in the CDR3. The V end lost 3 bases, the J end lost 5 bases, and 17 bases lay between the germline ends. The CDR3 coding sequence is TGCGCCAGCAGCTGGGCCGCGGGGGCAAGGACCGGGGAGCTGTTTTTT. This sequence encodes CASSWAAGARTGELFF.

The J gene is TRBJ2-1, the V gene TRBV5-6; a weak D match, TRBD2 (6 bases). This CDR3 has 16 amino acids. Trimming left V 4 bases short and J 0 bases short, with 14 bases between. Germline V lookup: CDR1 SGHDT, CDR2 YYEEEE. CDR3 nucleotides: TGTGCCAGCAGCGATAGCGGTGATAGCTCCTACAATGAGCAGTTCTTC. Its translation: CASSDSGDSSYNEQFF.

The rearrangement joins TRBV12-3 or TRBV12-4 to TRBJ1-6, with D possibly matching TRBD1 (6 bases). Trimming left V 6 bases short and J 8 bases short, with 8 bases between. The CDR3 length is 12 residues. The CDR3 loop is CASRDSYSPLHF. Written as DNA, the CDR3 is TGTGCCAGCAGGGACAGCTATTCACCCCTCCACTTT.

The chain has TRBV6-5 and TRBJ2-2, with 8 bases identical to TRBD2. J gave up 5 bases and V 4 bases, and 6 bases lay outside the gene matches. Per germline, CDR1 MNHEY and CDR2 SVGAGI. The CDR3 is 15 residues long. CDR3 nucleotides: TGTGCCAGCAGTTTCGGGGGGGCGGAGACCGGGGAGCTGTTTTTT. It yields the protein CASSFGGAETGELFF.

In its sample, this clonotype was seen a few times. The chain has TRBV6-2 or TRBV6-3 and TRBJ1-5; 12 bases are shared with TRBD1. Germline CDR1 is MNHEY and CDR2 is SVGEGT. The CDR3 is 18 amino acids. Trimming cost V 6 bases and J 7 bases; bases outside gene matches: 16. The CDR3 spells CASSTSGTGGVFRQPQHF. The CDR3 region has the DNA TGTGCCAGCAGCACATCCGGGACAGGGGGCGTTTTTAGACAGCCCCAGCATTTT.

This clonotype was counted a few times. This sequence joins TRBV6-5 and TRBJ2-7, with 14 bases aligning to TRBD2. CDR1 MNHEY and CDR2 SVGAGI come from the germline V gene. J was trimmed by 0 bases and V by 6 bases; bases with no gene match: 10. The CDR3 length is 18 residues. The CDR3 nucleotides read TGTGCCAGCAGCTACGGACTAGCGGGGGGTACAAGCTCCTACGAGCAGTACTTC. Translated, it gives CASSYGLAGGTSSYEQYF.

This clonotype was seen more than once but under ten times. The genes are TRBV6-5 and TRBJ1-2; no firm D call. CDR1 MNHEY and CDR2 SVGAGI come from the germline V gene. There are 18 residues in the CDR3. Trimming stripped 4 bases from V and 8 bases from J, with 29 bases between. The CDR3, as DNA: TGTGCCAGCAGTTCCCCTTTGTCCGCGCCTAACATCATCGTAGGCTACACCTTC. Translated, it gives CASSSPLSAPNIIVGYTF.

This rearrangement joins TRBV5-6 to TRBJ1-1; the D gene is possibly TRBD1 (5 bases). V shed 7 bases and J shed 0 bases, with 19 bases lying between them. CDR3 size: 16 residues. Germline V gene sequence: CDR1 SGHDT, CDR2 YYEEEE. CDR3 sequence (DNA): TGTGCCAGCGGACGAGGGGTCTCCTATTTGAACACTGAAGCTTTCTTT. Translation gives CASGRGVSYLNTEAFF.

This clonotype was picked up a small number of times. The CDR3 nucleotides read TGCGCCAGCAGCCCCCGGACCTTAGCGGGGGATTACAATGAGCAGTTCTTC. Protein: CASSPRTLAGDYNEQFF. J is TRBJ2-1 and V is TRBV5-1; 9 nucleotides match TRBD2. With V trimmed by 4 bases and J by 4 bases, 12 bases remained unmatched. The germline CDR1 and CDR2 sequences are SGHRS and YFSETQ. This CDR3 has 17 amino acids.

The chain is built from TRBV10-3 and TRBJ2-5, with 8 bases that match TRBD1. This CDR3 has 13 residues. The germline gives CDR1 ENHRY, CDR2 SYGVKD. The V gene end was trimmed by 8 bases and the J gene end by 7 bases; junction bases not matched to a gene: 9. The CDR3 nucleotides read TGTGCCATCGCCGACAGGGGAATAGGGACCCAGTACTTC. Its protein is CAIADRGIGTQYF.

In this sample, this clonotype turned up a few times. The rearrangement joins TRBV5-4 to TRBJ1-2; 11 nucleotides line up with TRBD1. J was trimmed by 3 bases and V by 3 bases; bases with no gene match: 7. The CDR3 spans 16 residues. Germline V CDR1 and CDR2: SGHNT, YYREEE (reference sequence). CDR3 region: CASSWDRGMSDYGYTF. CDR3 in DNA: TGTGCCAGCAGCTGGGACAGGGGGATGTCGGACTATGGCTACACCTTC.

The sample holds a few counts of this clonotype. The V call is TRBV5-1, the J call TRBJ2-1; no definite D call. The V gene's germline CDR1 is SGHRS and CDR2 YFSETQ. The CDR3 loop spans 14 amino acids. Trimming pared 0 bases from V and 6 bases from J, leaving 10 bases between. CDR3 protein: CASSLAGFSNEQFF. In DNA, the CDR3 is TGCGCCAGCAGCTTGGCTGGGTTCAGCAATGAGCAGTTCTTC.

The chain combines TRBV29-1 with TRBJ2-5, with 11 bases lining up with TRBD2. V gave up 5 bases and J gave up 0 bases; unmatched junction bases: 5. CDR1 and CDR2 (germline): SQVTM, ANQGSEA. The CDR3 loop spans 15 amino acids. As DNA, the CDR3 is TGCAGCGTTTTTATAGCGGGAGGGAACCAAGAGACCCAGTACTTC. Encoded protein: CSVFIAGGNQETQYF.

The table lists this clonotype with a few counts. The chain carries TRBV5-1 and TRBJ2-7; 14 nucleotides agree with TRBD2. CDR3 length: 15 residues. Germline CDR1 reads SGHRS; CDR2 reads YFSETQ. The trim removed 4 bases at V and 5 bases at J, leaving 5 bases unmatched. Here the CDR3 reads CASSQGLAGVHEQYF. CDR3 bases: TGCGCCAGCAGCCAGGGACTAGCGGGAGTCCACGAGCAGTACTTC. Supplemented by reference TRBV5-1 and TRBJ2-7, the full variable domain reads KAGVTQTPRYLIKTRGQQVTLSCSPISGHRSVSWYQQTPGQGLQFLFEYFSETQRNKGNFPGRFSGRQFSNSRSEMNVSTLELGDSALYLCASSQGLAGVHEQYFGPGTRLTVT.

This clonotype was recorded at least ten times. The chain recombines TRBV27 with TRBJ1-2, with D unclear. V lost 0 bases and J lost 1, with 12 bases in between. The germline CDR1 and CDR2 sequences are MNHEY and SMNVEV (reference sequence). The CDR3 runs 16 residues. In DNA form, the CDR3 reads TGTGCCAGCAGTTTATCCCTCCCGACGGTTAACTATGGCTACACCTTC. Protein: CASSLSLPTVNYGYTF.

This clonotype came up many times. This chain uses TRBV27 with TRBJ1-2, with unresolved D. This CDR3 has 15 residues. CDR1 is MNHEY, CDR2 SMNVEV, per germline (reference sequence). V lost 4 bases and J lost 8, with 20 bases in between. CDR3 bases: TGTGCCAGCAGTTACTACCCGGGGATAACGGAGGGCTACACCTTC. It is translated as CASSYYPGITEGYTF.

This chain connects TRBV6-5 to TRBJ2-1; D remains unclear. The germline V gene has CDR1 MNHEY and CDR2 SVGAGI. V was cut by 4 bases and J by 3 bases, with 16 bases left in between. The CDR3 runs to 16 residues. The CDR3 sequence: CASSSPSQRIYNEQFF. CDR3 DNA sequence: TGTGCCAGCAGTTCCCCCAGTCAGAGGATCTACAATGAGCAGTTCTTC.